This TCR beta chain was sequenced during a study of cytomegalovirus exposure and HLA in healthy donors. Primers for the PCR totalled 60 Vbeta and 13 Jbeta. TCRdb keeps only in-frame clones here, not all; method: immunoSEQ multiplex PCR. Of 150,000 to 200,000 clones detected, about 80% appear once; the ten largest clones hold approximately 3.7%. A word on this clone: Its antigen is not identified. The junction departs from the called germline gene at one end, perhaps through a read error.

The germline V gene has CDR1 SGHRS and CDR2 YFSETQ. The CDR3 is made up of 16 amino acids. Study conclusions and caveats: Later analysis found that TCR beta chains associated with HLA were more clonally expanded than other, equally common chains. Most observed TCR sequences were rare, whereas some public TCRs were detected in many donors. A likely sequencing artifact accounted for one observed cluster of highly shared sequence variants.

This chain uses TRBV5-1 with TRBJ2-5; TRBD2 matches at 9 bases. The clonotype comes from a woman in her fifties or sixties in good health and CMV-seropositive. Sequencing was performed on PBMCs. This CDR3 is CASAPSGAIKQGTQYF. CDR3 DNA: TGCGCCAGCGCTCCTAGCGGGGCCATAAAACAAGGGACCCAGTACTTC.